This T cell receptor (beta chain) emerged from a study of vaccination and CD4 T cells after COVID-19. Overall study context: Median time from second vaccine dose to sampling was just over 70 days (14 to 241). Study-wide points: Researchers report that a median approximately 85% of reactive clones in convalescent patients surfaced only post-vaccination.

The V and J ends lost 2 bases and 11 bases respectively, with 15 bases between them. Germline CDR1 and CDR2: SGHTA and FQGNSA. The CDR3 loop spans 13 amino acids. This sample's treatment: roughly 11-day PBMC culture with coronavirus spike peptide pools or control peptides (ViraFEST assay). ViraFEST sequenced TCRs after peptide-pool expansion of antigen-specific T cells. It was on days 3 and 7 that half the medium was replaced with fresh IL-2 medium. Remarks on this clonotype: What it recognizes is unknown.

Cultured CD4+ T-cell DNA underwent Oncomine TCR Beta short-read sequencing. In TCRdb, the PCR reads were re-called with MiXCR into one record per CDR3 protein. Of 9,500 to 15,000 distinct CDR3 sequences detected, 45% to 60% appear once; the ten largest clones hold about a sixth. Material: cultured CD4+ T cells from blood, obtained after SARS-CoV-2 vaccination. This receptor was identified in a human donor with COVID-19. The chain links TRBV7-2 to TRBJ1-1; D remains ambiguous. DNA of the CDR3: TGTGCCAGCAGCTTATTAGGCGGGAACGCGGCTTTCTTT. Translation: CASSLLGGNAAFF.